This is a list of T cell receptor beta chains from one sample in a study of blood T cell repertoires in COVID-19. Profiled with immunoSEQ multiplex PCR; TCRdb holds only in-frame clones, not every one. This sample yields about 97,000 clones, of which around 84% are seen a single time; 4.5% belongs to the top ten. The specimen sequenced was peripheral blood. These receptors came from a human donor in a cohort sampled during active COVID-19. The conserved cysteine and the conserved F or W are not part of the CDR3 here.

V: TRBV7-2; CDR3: ASIGGLNTGELF
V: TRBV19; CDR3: ASSPSLRGPGYGYT
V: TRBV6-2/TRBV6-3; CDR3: ASSDRGYGDEQY
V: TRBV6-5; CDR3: ASGGERRTNEKLF
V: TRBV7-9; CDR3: ASSPKGLGANVLT
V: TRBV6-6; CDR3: ASSYSGTNFYEQY
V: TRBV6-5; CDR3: ASSFDSTYEQY
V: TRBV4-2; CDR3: ASSQDRRGMDTQY
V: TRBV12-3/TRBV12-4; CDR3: ASSLGPYGYT
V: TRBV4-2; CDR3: ASSQVSGESSYNEQF
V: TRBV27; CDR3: ASSFDAGYYGYT
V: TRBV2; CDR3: ASSDWGTLNTEAF
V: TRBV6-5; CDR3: ASSRRTGQGHGYT
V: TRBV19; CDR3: ASSIKRGLSYNEQF
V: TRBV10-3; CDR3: AIRGDSAGHEQY
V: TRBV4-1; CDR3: ASSQDLQGVRNTEAF
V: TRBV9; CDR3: ASSGDRIGEKLF
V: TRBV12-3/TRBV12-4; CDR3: ASKRASTDTQY
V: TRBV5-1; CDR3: ASSLAGYSPLH
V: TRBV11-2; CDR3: ASSSQAGNEQF
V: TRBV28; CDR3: ASSLMAGNYEQY
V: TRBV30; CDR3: AWSLRQGNYGYT
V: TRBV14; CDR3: ASSLRSGGAETQY
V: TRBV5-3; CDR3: ARSLGLAGGPTQY
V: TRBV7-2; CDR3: ASSRGGAAGGELF
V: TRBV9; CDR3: ASSDPGLAGGPDEQF
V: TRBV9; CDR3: ASSVGREFTDTQY
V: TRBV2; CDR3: ASNWAGRETQY
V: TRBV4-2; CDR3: ASSQGTSGGSSYNEQF
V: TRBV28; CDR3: ASRADRTYGYT
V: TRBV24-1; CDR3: ATSDQTSGGYTGELF
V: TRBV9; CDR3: ASSAQVNTEAF
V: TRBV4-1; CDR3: ASSHGRGELTDTQY
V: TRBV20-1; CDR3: SASQGIYTEAF
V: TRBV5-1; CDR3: ASTDRVSNYGYT
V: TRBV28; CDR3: ASRPGQTYGYT
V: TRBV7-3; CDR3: ASSLGLSAEAF
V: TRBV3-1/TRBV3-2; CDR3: ASSQGGIEETQY
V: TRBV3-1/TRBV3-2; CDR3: ASSQDRDSLGYT
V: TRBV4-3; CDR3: ASSQPSGVGGYT
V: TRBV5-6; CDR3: ASSPGSFYGYT
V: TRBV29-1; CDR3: SVEESGRGRLRDIQY
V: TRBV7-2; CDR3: ASGGTGRTEAF
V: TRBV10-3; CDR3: AISEESGNNSPLH
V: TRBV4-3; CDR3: ASSRRQGRTGELF
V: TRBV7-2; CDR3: ASSLVMGDTGELF
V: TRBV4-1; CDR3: ASSLNSATNEKLF
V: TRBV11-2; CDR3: ASSSDRRGNYGYT
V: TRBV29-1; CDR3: SFIGAVLYEQY
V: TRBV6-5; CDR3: ASGLSRWQANSPLH
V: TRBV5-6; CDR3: ASSLVDPGGYT
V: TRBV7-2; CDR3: ASSLRGGPYEQY
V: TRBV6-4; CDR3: ASSSEGLAMNEQF
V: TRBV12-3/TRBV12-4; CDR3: ASSPAVKPQH